The sequence of this T cell receptor beta chain was determined in a study of Ad26.COV2.S vaccination and SARS-CoV-2 variants. The CDR3 is 12 residues long. Trimming pared 2 bases from V and 8 bases from J, leaving 10 bases between. Germline V CDR1 and CDR2: GTSNPN, SVGIG (reference sequence). Stated treatment: roughly 19 received Ad26.COV2.S at low or high dose, single or two shots; 5 received placebo; per-sample allocation not given. Day 63 after the first vaccine or placebo injection was the time point for sampling. An adult donor aged 18-55 years was enrolled in Boston. Using immunoSEQ multiplex PCR, the repertoire was profiled, and TCRdb retains in-frame clones only, with some absent. The sample comprises approximately 410,000 clones, approximately 92% of which are singletons, and about 1.7% rests with the top ten.

The chain has TRBV30 and TRBJ2-1; no reliable D call. This clonotype was sampled from a person aged 18 to 65 who received the Ad26.COV2.S COVID-19 vaccine or a placebo. The specimen was peripheral blood, collected in a trial of Ad26.COV2.S vaccine versus placebo. CDR3 loop: CAWSLLGYEQFF. CDR3 nucleotide sequence: TGTGCCTGGAGTCTTTTGGGGTATGAGCAGTTCTTC.